The 4 T cell receptor beta chains listed next were all sequenced from one sample in a study of ipilimumab plus nivolumab after autologous stem cell transplantation. The method was immunoSEQ multiplex PCR; TCRdb's version includes in-frame clones alone and lacks a portion of them. The data hold about 13,000 clones, with about 80% observed a single time. Specimen: PBMCs, collected in a trial of ipilimumab plus nivolumab as post-transplant consolidation. The receptors originated from a male donor with diffuse large B-cell lymphoma.

The chain couples TRBV19 to TRBJ2-6; D is ambiguous. The V end lost 11 bases, the J end lost 0 bases, and 14 bases lay between the germline ends. Germline CDR1 and CDR2: LNHDA and SQIVND (reference sequence). The CDR3 is made up of 15 amino acids. CDR3 in DNA: TGTGCCGCATCCCGGGCAAGCTCTGGGGCCAACGTCCTGACTTTC. Translation gives CAASRASSGANVLTF.

V usage is TRBV7-3 and J usage is TRBJ2-2; perhaps TRBD1 as D (5 bases). Deletions cut 5 bases from V and 6 bases from J, with 10 bases between. Germline V CDR1 and CDR2: SGHTA, FQGTGA. The CDR3 covers 13 residues. Here the CDR3 DNA reads TGTGCCAGCAGCGTAAGGGGCCCCGGGGAGCTGTTTTTT. It encodes CASSVRGPGELFF.

The chain couples TRBV7-8 to TRBJ1-4; D is unresolved. Germline V gene sequence: CDR1 SGHVS, CDR2 FQNEAQ. This CDR3 region has 16 residues. Trimming removed 2 bases from V and 8 bases from J, with 18 bases in between. The CDR3 reads CASSLFSGAGTEKLFF. In DNA, the CDR3 is TGTGCCAGCAGCTTATTTTCGGGAGCGGGAACAGAAAAACTGTTTTTT. Drawing the rest from reference TRBV7-8 and TRBJ1-4, the complete variable domain is GAGVSQSPRYKVAKRGQDVALRCDPISGHVSLFWYQQALGQGPEFLTYFQNEAQLDKSGLPSDRFFAERPEGSVSTLKIQRTQQEDSAVYLCASSLFSGAGTEKLFFGSGTQLSVL.

This clone qualifies as medium-sized. Other DNA variants within this sample encode the same CDR3. J is TRBJ2-7 and V is TRBV7-9; D may match TRBD1 or TRBD2 (5 bases each). CDR1 SEHNR and CDR2 FQNEAQ come from the germline V gene (reference sequence). This CDR3 contains 13 residues. The V gene lost 1 base and the J gene lost 3 bases, with 7 bases spanning the gap. The CDR3 sequence: CASSLGDGYEQYF. In DNA, the CDR3 is TGTGCCAGCAGCTTAGGGGACGGCTACGAGCAGTACTTC.